Presented here are 6 T cell receptor beta chains from one specimen sequenced in a study of T cell responses to AZD1222 COVID-19 vaccine. The data were produced by immunoSEQ multiplex PCR, yet TCRdb's version contains in-frame clones alone and is incomplete. Among under 150,000 clones listed, about 92% were seen once. Sequencing was performed on peripheral blood, taken on day 0 of AZD1222 vaccination. Receptor source: an adult in good health.

V is TRBV19 and J is TRBJ2-1; D gene uncertain. Trimming removed 10 bases at V and 5 bases at J, with 18 bases between. Germline V gene data show CDR1 as LNHDA and CDR2 as SQIVND (reference sequence). The CDR3 loop spans 14 amino acids. The chain's CDR3 is CATSTRLPHNEQFF. In nucleotides, the CDR3 is TGTGCCACCTCGACAAGACTTCCCCACAATGAGCAGTTCTTC.

The V call is TRBV2, the J call TRBJ2-7; 7 bases line up with TRBD2. Trimming removed 4 bases from V and 10 bases from J; junction bases left unmatched: 4. CDR3 length equals 11 residues. CDR1 SNHLY and CDR2 FYNNEI come from the germline V gene. The CDR3, as DNA: TGTGCCAGCAGTGGAGGGGAGGGACAGTACTTC. Its translation is CASSGGEGQYF.

This chain joins TRBV6-2 or TRBV6-3 and TRBJ1-2; D gene uncertain. Germline V CDR1 and CDR2: MNHEY, SVGEGT. The CDR3 covers 12 residues. Trimming stripped 4 bases from V and 5 bases from J, with 8 bases between. Here the CDR3 reads CASSWAGYGYTF. The CDR3 coding sequence is TGTGCCAGCAGTTGGGCCGGGTATGGCTACACCTTC.

A word on this clone: At one boundary the junction diverges from the germline segment, which might be a read error. J is TRBJ2-1 and V is TRBV4-2, with TRBD2 matching 7 bases. The V gene's germline CDR1 is LGHNA and CDR2 YNFKEQ. The CDR3 length is 17 residues. In nucleotides, the CDR3 is TGTGTCAGCAGCCAAGAAGGCGGCAGCGGGACTCGAAATGAGCAGTTCTTC. Protein: CVSSQEGGSGTRNEQFF.

V gene TRBV20-1 combines with J gene TRBJ2-7, with TRBD2 as a possible D gene (6 bases). The CDR3 length is 12 residues. The V and J ends lost 3 bases and 4 bases respectively, with 10 bases between them. Germline CDR1 and CDR2: DFQATT and SNEGSKA (reference sequence). The CDR3: CSASGEVYEQYF. The CDR3 nucleotides are TGCAGTGCTAGTGGGGAGGTGTACGAGCAGTACTTC.

J is TRBJ1-1 and V is TRBV4-3; D not certain. Trimming left V 0 bases short and J 1 base short, with 6 bases between. Germline V gives CDR1 LGHNA, CDR2 YSLEER. This CDR3 is built from 14 residues. The CDR3 reads CASSQDPRNTEAFF. CDR3 nucleotides: TGCGCCAGCAGCCAAGATCCGAGGAACACTGAAGCTTTCTTT.